This TCR delta chain was retrieved from a study of γδ T cells in repeated Plasmodium falciparum infection. Across the whole study: Sampling occurred at baseline, pre-infection for selected infections, and 21 days post-infection.

Gammadelta T cells were flow-sorted from PBMC into Vgamma9/Vdelta2+ and Vdelta2-negative populations for bulk analysis. Study-level results: Repeated controlled infections reportedly drove waves of new clonotype selection in Vdelta2-negative, mostly Vdelta1+, gammadelta repertoires.

This clone turned up a few times. Antigen unknown. Given a far larger clone just one base away, this is likely a sequencing read error. Other DNA sequences in this specimen translate into the identical CDR3. TCRdb re-called the multiplex PCR reads through CATT. Here the sample spans tens of thousands of delta-chain clones, approximately 1.5% being singletons. This CDR3 is built from 16 residues. CDR1 is GEAIGNYY and CDR2 is EKD in the germline V gene. The sequencing sample was made of gamma-delta T cells from blood. This sequence was found in a pool of human donors (malaria-infected and uninfected, not separated). This chain uses TRDV2 with TRDJ1, with TRDD3 identical over 9 bases. The CDR3, as DNA: TGTGCCTGTGGCCCGGGGATACGCGTGGTTACCGATAAGCTCATCTTT. This codes for CACGPGIRVVTDKLIF.